This TCR beta chain originates from a study of T cell responses to AZD1222 COVID-19 vaccine. The table came from immunoSEQ multiplex PCR; TCRdb's copy has only in-frame clones and leaves some out. The sample includes roughly 130,000 clones, about 90% of them seen just once. Study-level findings and limits: Donors in the cohort were predominantly white British and more often female, and clonal diversity was possibly underestimated.

Concerning this clone: No antigen is known for it.

The CDR3 has 14 residues. Trimming cost V 5 bases and J 1 base, with 11 bases left between them. Germline CDR1 is SNHLY and CDR2 is FYNNEI. This TCR derives from an adult who received the AZD1222 COVID-19 vaccine. The material was peripheral blood, obtained 28 days after the second AZD1222 dose. The chain joins TRBV2 to TRBJ1-1; no firm D call. Here the CDR3 reads CASSNYGGNTEAFF. As DNA, the CDR3 is TGTGCCAGCAGTAACTACGGCGGGAACACTGAAGCTTTCTTT.